This T cell receptor (beta chain) was identified during a study of shared clonotypes between healthy human individuals. This CDR3 is 13 amino acids long. The V end lost 3 bases, the J end lost 4 bases, and 10 bases lay between the germline ends. In germline, CDR1 is MDHEN, CDR2 SYDVKM. Of note for this clone: Its antigen is unknown.

Study-level findings and limits: Sampling used blood alone; tissue repertoires probably differ. An expected dependence of interdonor clonotype sharing on sequencing depth was noted.

Researchers ran the assay at a deep level. TCRdb keeps only in-frame clones here, not all; method: immunoSEQ multiplex PCR. The table shows roughly 1.4 million clones, with 98% to 99% occurring only once. The sequence derives from a man in his thirties or forties in good health. The material sequenced was naive CD4+ T cells sorted from blood. The subset is: CD45RA+ positively selected. The chain is built from TRBV28 and TRBJ2-7; no reliable D call. The CDR3 DNA follows: TGTGCCAGCAGTTTGCCCGTAATGTACGAGCAGTACTTC. Translated, it gives CASSLPVMYEQYF.